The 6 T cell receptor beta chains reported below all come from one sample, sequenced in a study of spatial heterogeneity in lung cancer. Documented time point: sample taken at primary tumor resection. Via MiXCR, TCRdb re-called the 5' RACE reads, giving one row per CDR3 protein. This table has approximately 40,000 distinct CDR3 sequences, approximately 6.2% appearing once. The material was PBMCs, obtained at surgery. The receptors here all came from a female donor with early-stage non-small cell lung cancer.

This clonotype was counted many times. The CDR3 is CASSLVDVYEAFF. CDR3 nucleotide sequence: TGTGCCAGCAGCTTAGTGGACGTTTATGAAGCTTTCTTT. This rearrangement joins TRBV11-2 to TRBJ1-1; no clear D. The CDR3 has 13 amino acids. Germline CDR1 SGHAT, CDR2 FQNNGV. Between the trimmed V and J ends, which lost 1 base and 7 bases, there was a span of 10 bases.

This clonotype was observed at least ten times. CDR3 protein: CSAIQGALGYTF. CDR3 nucleotides: TGCAGTGCGATACAGGGGGCGCTTGGCTACACCTTC. The rearrangement links TRBV20-1 to TRBJ1-2, with TRBD1 matching 9 bases. V was pared by 6 bases and J by 7 bases, with 6 bases of the junction left unmatched. CDR1 and CDR2 from the germline V gene are DFQATT and SNEGSKA (reference sequence). This CDR3 has 12 residues.

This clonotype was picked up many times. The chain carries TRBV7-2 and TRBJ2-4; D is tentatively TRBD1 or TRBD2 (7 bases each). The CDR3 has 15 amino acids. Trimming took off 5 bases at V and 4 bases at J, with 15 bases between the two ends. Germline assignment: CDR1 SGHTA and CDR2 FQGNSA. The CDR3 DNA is TGTGCCAGCAGCCCGGGGGGACAGCAGAAAAACATTCAGTACTTC. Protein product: CASSPGGQQKNIQYF.

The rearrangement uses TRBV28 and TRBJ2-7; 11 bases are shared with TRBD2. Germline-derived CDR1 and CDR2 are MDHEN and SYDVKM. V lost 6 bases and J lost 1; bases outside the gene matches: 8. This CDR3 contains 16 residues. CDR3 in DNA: TGTGCCAGCAGACGTGGGACTAGCGGACTTTCCTACGAGCAGTACTTC. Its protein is CASRRGTSGLSYEQYF.

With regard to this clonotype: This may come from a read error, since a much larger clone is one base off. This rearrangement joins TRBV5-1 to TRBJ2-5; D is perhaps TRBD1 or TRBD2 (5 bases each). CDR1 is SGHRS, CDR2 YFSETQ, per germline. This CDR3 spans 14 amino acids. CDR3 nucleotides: TGCGCCAGCGGCTTGAGGGCCAGGGAAGAGACCCAGTACTTC. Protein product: CASGLRAREETQYF.

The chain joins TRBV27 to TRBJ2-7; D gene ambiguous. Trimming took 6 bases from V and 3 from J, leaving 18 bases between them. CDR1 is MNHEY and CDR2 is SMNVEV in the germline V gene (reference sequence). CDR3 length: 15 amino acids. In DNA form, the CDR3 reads TGTGCCAGCAGCCAGGTAATGGGCCCTTACTACGAGCAGTACTTC. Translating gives CASSQVMGPYYEQYF.